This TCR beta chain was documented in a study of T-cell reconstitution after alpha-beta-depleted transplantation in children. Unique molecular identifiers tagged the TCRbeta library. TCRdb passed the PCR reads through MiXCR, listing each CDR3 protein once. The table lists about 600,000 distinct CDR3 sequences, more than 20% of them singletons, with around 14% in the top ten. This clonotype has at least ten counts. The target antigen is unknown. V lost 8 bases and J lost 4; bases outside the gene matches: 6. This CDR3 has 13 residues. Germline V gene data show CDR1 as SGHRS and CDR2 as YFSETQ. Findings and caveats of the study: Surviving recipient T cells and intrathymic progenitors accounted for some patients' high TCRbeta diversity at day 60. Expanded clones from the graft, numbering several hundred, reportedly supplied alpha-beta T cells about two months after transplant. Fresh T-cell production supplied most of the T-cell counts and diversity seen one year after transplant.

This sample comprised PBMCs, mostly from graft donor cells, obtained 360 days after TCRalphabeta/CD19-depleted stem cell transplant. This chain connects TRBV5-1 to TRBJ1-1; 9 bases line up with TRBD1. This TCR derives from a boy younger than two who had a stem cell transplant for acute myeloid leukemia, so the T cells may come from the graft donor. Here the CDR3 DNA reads TGCGCCAGTAGGATGACAGGGGGCACTGAAGCTTTCTTT. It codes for CASRMTGGTEAFF.